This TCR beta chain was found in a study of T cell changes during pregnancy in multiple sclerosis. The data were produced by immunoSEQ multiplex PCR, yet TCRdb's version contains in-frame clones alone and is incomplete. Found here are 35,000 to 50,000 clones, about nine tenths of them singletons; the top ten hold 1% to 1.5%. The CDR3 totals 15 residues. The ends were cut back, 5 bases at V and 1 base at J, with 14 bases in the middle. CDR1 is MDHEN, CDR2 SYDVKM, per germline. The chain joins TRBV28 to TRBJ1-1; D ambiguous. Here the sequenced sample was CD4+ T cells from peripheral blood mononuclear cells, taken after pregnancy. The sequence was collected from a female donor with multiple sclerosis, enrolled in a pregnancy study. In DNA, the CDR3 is TGTGCCAGCAGTAGGGAGGTAGGGCGGAACACTGAAGCTTTCTTT. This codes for CASSREVGRNTEAFF. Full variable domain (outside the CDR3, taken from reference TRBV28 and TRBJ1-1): DVKVTQSSRYLVKRTGEKVFLECVQDMDHENMFWYRQDPGLGLRLIYFSYDVKMKEKGDIPEGYSVSREKKERFSLILESASTNQTSMYLCASSREVGRNTEAFFGQGTRLTVV.